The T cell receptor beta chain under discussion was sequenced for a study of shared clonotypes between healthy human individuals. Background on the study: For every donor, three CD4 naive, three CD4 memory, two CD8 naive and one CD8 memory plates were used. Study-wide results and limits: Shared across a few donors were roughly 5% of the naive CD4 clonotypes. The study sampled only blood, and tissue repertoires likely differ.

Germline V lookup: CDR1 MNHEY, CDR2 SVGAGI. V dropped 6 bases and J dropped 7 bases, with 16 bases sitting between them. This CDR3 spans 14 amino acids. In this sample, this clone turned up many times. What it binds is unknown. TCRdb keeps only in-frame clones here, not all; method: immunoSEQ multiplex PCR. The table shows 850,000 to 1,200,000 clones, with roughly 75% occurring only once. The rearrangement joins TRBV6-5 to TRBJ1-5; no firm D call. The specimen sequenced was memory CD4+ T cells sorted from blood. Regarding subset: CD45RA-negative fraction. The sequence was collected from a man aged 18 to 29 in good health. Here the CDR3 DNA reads TGTGCCAGCAGCTCCGGGCTTACCCTCCAGCCCCAGCATTTT. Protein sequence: CASSSGLTLQPQHF.